This T cell receptor beta chain is drawn from a study of blood T cell repertoires in COVID-19. Across the study: PBMCs, B-cell-depleted T cells, or T cells were the source of the cDNA or gDNA that made up the material.

Germline V lookup: CDR1 LNHDA, CDR2 SQIVND (reference sequence). The CDR3 has 17 amino acids. Trimming removed 5 bases at V and 0 bases at J, with 19 bases between. Repertoires were generated with immunoSEQ multiplex PCR, while TCRdb's copy carries only in-frame clones and drops some. This table has 200,000 or so clones, about 80% appearing once. This chain links TRBV19 with TRBJ2-5; the D gene is possibly TRBD1 (6 bases). The TCR was taken from a woman aged 40-49 years with acute COVID-19. Sequencing was carried out using PBMCs or T cells enriched from blood (not recorded which). The CDR3 region is CASSGFQGQLYQETQYF. The CDR3 DNA follows: TGTGCCAGTAGTGGCTTTCAAGGACAGCTGTACCAAGAGACCCAGTACTTC.